What follows are 7 T cell receptor beta chains derived from one specimen sequenced in a study of T cell responses to AZD1222 COVID-19 vaccine. Generated by immunoSEQ multiplex PCR, the TCRdb table keeps only in-frame clones and is missing some. The sample lists about 180,000 clones, 92% seen once, with around 2% in the top ten. This specimen was peripheral blood, taken 28 days after the second AZD1222 dose. These receptors were collected from an adult who received the AZD1222 COVID-19 vaccine.

The chain carries TRBV13 and TRBJ1-1; no clear D gene. Between the trimmed V and J ends, which lost 4 bases and 0 bases, there was a span of 6 bases. The germline V gene has CDR1 PRHDT and CDR2 FYEKMQ (reference sequence). The CDR3 has 13 residues. CDR3 in amino acids: CASSYTVNTEAFF. CDR3 sequence (DNA): TGTGCCAGCAGCTATACGGTGAACACTGAAGCTTTCTTT.

This clone appeared a single time. V and J are TRBV13 and TRBJ1-6, with D possibly being TRBD1 (6 bases). This CDR3 comprises 14 residues. Germline V CDR1 and CDR2: PRHDT, FYEKMQ (reference sequence). V was cut by 2 bases and J by 8 bases, with 10 bases left in between. The CDR3 nucleotides read TGTGCCAGCAGCTTATCACAGGGAGATTCACCCCTCCACTTT. Translating it yields CASSLSQGDSPLHF.

This chain links TRBV19 with TRBJ1-1, with D possibly TRBD1 on 6 matching bases. Germline-derived CDR1 and CDR2 are LNHDA and SQIVND (reference sequence). The CDR3 is 12 amino acids. The ends were cut back, 2 bases at V and 9 bases at J, with 10 bases in the middle. For the CDR3, the DNA is TGTGCCAGTAGTATAACAGGGCAAAAAGCTTTCTTT. Residues: CASSITGQKAFF.

V gene TRBV4-3 combines with J gene TRBJ2-7; tentatively, D is TRBD2 (6 bases). CDR1 is LGHNA and CDR2 is YSLEER in the germline V gene. The CDR3 sequence is 17 residues long. Trimming took 0 bases from V and 2 from J, leaving 17 bases between them. CDR3 loop: CASSQDGGPLVTYEQYF. CDR3 nucleotides: TGCGCCAGCAGCCAAGATGGAGGGCCCCTAGTAACCTACGAGCAGTACTTC.

The chain is built from TRBV24-1 and TRBJ1-4, with D tentatively TRBD1 (6 bases). The CDR3 contains 12 residues. The germline V and J ends were trimmed by 10 bases and 5 bases, with 10 bases remaining between them. Germline CDR1 and CDR2: KGHDR and SFDVKD. This chain's CDR3 is CATQGDNEKLFF. The CDR3, as DNA: TGTGCCACACAGGGAGACAATGAAAAACTGTTTTTT.

This clone is a singleton in its sample. The genes are TRBV6-5 and TRBJ2-3, with 8 bases matching TRBD1. J gave up 2 bases and V 6 bases, and 4 bases lay outside the gene matches. There are 14 residues in the CDR3. From germline, CDR1 is MNHEY and CDR2 SVGAGI. CDR3 sequence reads: CASRAGQDTDTQYF. CDR3 DNA: TGTGCCAGCAGGGCGGGACAGGACACAGATACGCAGTATTTT.

The gene calls are TRBV18 and TRBJ1-3; 7 bases agree with TRBD1. The CDR3 totals 15 residues. Trimming took 3 bases from V and 6 from J; bases not matched to a gene: 8. The germline V gene has CDR1 KGHSH and CDR2 LQKENI. The CDR3 sequence: CASSPGGGAENTIYF. CDR3 DNA sequence: TGTGCCAGCTCACCCGGAGGGGGCGCCGAAAACACCATATATTTT. The full variable domain, rest sourced from reference TRBV18 and TRBJ1-3, is NAGVMQNPRHLVRRRGQEARLRCSPMKGHSHVYWYRQLPEEGLKFMVYLQKENIIDESGMPKERFSAEFPKEGPSILRIQQVVRGDSAAYFCASSPGGGAENTIYFGEGSWLTVV.